The rows below give T cell receptor beta chains drawn from one sample of a study of post-analysis software for immune sequencing data. TCRdb processed the PCR reads anew with MiXCR; each CDR3 protein has one entry. The data contain approximately 260,000 distinct CDR3 sequences, 35% to 40% of them seen just once; the ten biggest clones take up under 5%. Material: blood. Receptors originate from a girl under 18 with multiple sclerosis. The CDR3 runs from the conserved cysteine through the conserved F or W. Each record gives: J gene, D gene, V gene, clone size, CDR3 DNA, CDR3 protein. The D gene is left open where the match is weak. Clone sizes are given selectively: once, few, many, or a class where the clone is expanded.

TRBJ1-4,-,TRBV7-2,few,TGTGCCAGCAGCTCCTCACGTTCCTCGGATGAAAAACTGTTTTTT,CASSSSRSSDEKLFF
TRBJ2-6,-,TRBV6-2/TRBV6-3,many,TGTGCCAGCAGTTATTATCAGACAGGTCTAAGCGTCCTGACTTTC,CASSYYQTGLSVLTF
TRBJ1-5,TRBD1,TRBV29-1,few,TGCAGCATTGGTCAGGGGGCGAGTCAGCCCCAGCATTTT,CSIGQGASQPQHF
TRBJ1-6,-,TRBV12-3/TRBV12-4,-,TGTGCCAGCAGTCCCGGACCCCGTCCACCCCCCCACTTT,CASSPGPRPPPHF
TRBJ2-3,-,TRBV6-1,many,TGTGCCAGCAGTGATTTAAGGGGCCGCACAGATACGCAGTATTTT,CASSDLRGRTDTQYF
TRBJ2-7,-,TRBV5-1,-,TGCGCCAGCAGCTTGGCCGGGACTTCCTCGGGCGAGCAGTACTTC,CASSLAGTSSGEQYF
TRBJ2-3,TRBD2,TRBV6-5,-,TGTGCCAGCAGTTACTCGAGCGGGAGGTCAGATACGCAGTATTTT,CASSYSSGRSDTQYF
TRBJ2-2,TRBD1,TRBV28,-,TGTGCCAGCAGTTCGGGAAGGACAGGGACCGGGGAGCTGTTTTTT,CASSSGRTGTGELFF
TRBJ1-5,TRBD1,TRBV12-3/TRBV12-4,many,TGTGCCAGCAGTGGGCCGACGCAGACAGGGTACCAGCCCCAGCATTTT,CASSGPTQTGYQPQHF
TRBJ1-2,-,TRBV27,-,TGTGCCAGCAGTTCGTCGAGCATGGACTATGGCTACACCTTC,CASSSSSMDYGYTF
TRBJ2-7,TRBD2,TRBV27,-,TGTGCCAGCAGTCGGACTAGACCCTACAATGAGCAGTACTTC,CASSRTRPYNEQYF
TRBJ1-4,-,TRBV20-1,many,TGCACCAATTCGAGGGGGGCTACTAATGAAAAACTGTTTTTT,CTNSRGATNEKLFF
TRBJ2-3,-,TRBV10-1,few,TGCGCCAGCAGTGAGTCGATCAGGGGTGGAACCACAGATACGCAGTATTTT,CASSESIRGGTTDTQYF
TRBJ2-7,TRBD2,TRBV27,once,TGTGCCAGCAGTTTGGGACTAGCTCCCTACGAGCAGTACTTC,CASSLGLAPYEQYF
TRBJ1-4,-,TRBV7-2,-,TGTGCCAGCAGCTTCTGGGGCGGAACAACTAGTGAAAAACTGTTTTTT,CASSFWGGTTSEKLFF
TRBJ1-2,-,TRBV19,few,TGTGCCAGTAGTCCCAGGGCAGGACGCTTGGGAGGCTACACCTTC,CASSPRAGRLGGYTF
TRBJ1-5,TRBD1,TRBV3-1,-,TGTGCCAACAGCCAAGAAGGACAGGGGAATAGCTTCGGCAATCAGCCCCAGCATTTT,CANSQEGQGNSFGNQPQHF
TRBJ1-2,-,TRBV3-1,-,TGTGCCGGCAGCCAAGATACCAGGGACTATGGCTACACCTTC,CAGSQDTRDYGYTF
TRBJ2-3,TRBD2,TRBV27,many,TGTGCCAGCAGTCTATCCGGGACTAGCTCTCGCACAGATACGCAGTATTTT,CASSLSGTSSRTDTQYF
TRBJ2-3,-,TRBV20-1,many,TGCAGTGCTAGAGACCTGCCGGATACATTGGATAGCACAGATACGCAGTATTTT,CSARDLPDTLDSTDTQYF
TRBJ2-7,-,TRBV12-5,many,TGTGCTAGTGGTCACCTATTCCGCGACTACGAGCAGTACTTC,CASGHLFRDYEQYF
TRBJ1-2,-,TRBV19,-,TGTGCCAGTAGTATAGGGCGAGGGACGGACACCTTC,CASSIGRGTDTF
TRBJ1-5,-,TRBV10-3,once,TGTGCCATCAGTGAGTCAGCGGGGAGGGGCAATCAGCCCCAGCATTTT,CAISESAGRGNQPQHF
TRBJ1-4,-,TRBV7-9,many,TGTGCCAGCACCACGACCGAAAAACTGTTTTTT,CASTTTEKLFF
TRBJ2-3,TRBD2,TRBV5-1,many,TGCGCCAGCAGCTCGGGACTAGCGGGAGCGACAGATACGCAGTATTTT,CASSSGLAGATDTQYF
TRBJ2-3,-,TRBV21-1,few,TGTGCCAGCAGCAAAGCGGGAGGGACAGTATCGACAGATACGCAGTATTTT,CASSKAGGTVSTDTQYF
TRBJ2-6,-,TRBV7-9,many,TGTGCCCCCCGCGTAGGGGCCAACGTCCTGACTTTC,CAPRVGANVLTF